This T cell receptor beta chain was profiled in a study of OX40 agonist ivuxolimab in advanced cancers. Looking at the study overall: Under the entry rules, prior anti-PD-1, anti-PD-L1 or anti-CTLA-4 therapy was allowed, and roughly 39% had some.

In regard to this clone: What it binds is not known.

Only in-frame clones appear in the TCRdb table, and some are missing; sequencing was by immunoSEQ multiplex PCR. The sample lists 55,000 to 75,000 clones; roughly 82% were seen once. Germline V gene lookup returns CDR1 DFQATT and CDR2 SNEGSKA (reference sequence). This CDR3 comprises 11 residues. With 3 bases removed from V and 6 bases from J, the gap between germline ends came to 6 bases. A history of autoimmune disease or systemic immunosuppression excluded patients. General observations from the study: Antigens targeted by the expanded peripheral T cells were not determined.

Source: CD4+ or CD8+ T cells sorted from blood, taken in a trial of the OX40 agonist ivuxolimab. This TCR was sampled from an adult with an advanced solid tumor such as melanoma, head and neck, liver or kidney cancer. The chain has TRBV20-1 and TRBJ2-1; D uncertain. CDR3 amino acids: CSASKSNEQFF. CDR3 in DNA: TGCAGTGCTAGTAAAAGCAATGAGCAGTTCTTC.